The T cell receptor beta chain described here comes from a study of blood T cells in healthy people across ages. General observations from the study: Roughly linearly, TCR beta diversity per million T cells fell as age increased.

Of note for this clonotype: Its matching antigen is unknown.

It was with a sample-barcoded 5' primer and a J-beta primer mix that a second PCR of about 6 to 12 cycles was run. Each single sample gave us at least 3 million CDR3-containing paired-end reads. TCRdb used MiXCR to reprocess the 5' RACE reads, holding one entry per CDR3 protein. Of 700,000 to 800,000 distinct CDR3 sequences listed, around 40% were seen once; the top ten hold more than 20%. Samples had at least 6 million PBMCs isolated from them. Total RNA, at least 5.5 micrograms per sample, came from PBMCs. Sequencing was done on a sample of blood. The clonotype originates from a woman in her sixties in good health.

The CDR3 sequence is CSARGWTSTDTQYF. CDR3 bases: TGCAGTGCTAGGGGATGGACGAGCACAGATACGCAGTATTTT. The rearrangement links TRBV20-1 to TRBJ2-3; D uncertain. Germline V gene lookup returns CDR1 DFQATT and CDR2 SNEGSKA (reference sequence). The CDR3 extends over 14 amino acids. V was clipped by 3 bases and J by 0 bases, with 10 bases between them.